These T cell receptor beta chains were read from a single sample in a study of cytomegalovirus exposure and HLA in healthy donors. Sequencing used immunoSEQ multiplex PCR; TCRdb keeps in-frame clones, though not all of them. Of about 180,000 clones listed, more than 65% are singletons. Sequencing was done on a sample of PBMCs. The receptor source for this set is a woman aged 45-65 years in good health and CMV-seronegative. Both conserved end residues are part of each CDR3. D genes are given only for firm matches. A clone size is listed for some rows: how often the clone was seen (once, few, many), or a class if it is expanded.

TRBJ1-2 TRBV18 . TRBD1 CASSLRGETGVPNYGYTF TGTGCCAGCTCCCTGCGTGGAGAGACAGGGGTCCCTAACTATGGCTACACCTTC
TRBJ2-5 TRBV5-1 . . CASSLGAGAQQETQYF TGCGCCAGCAGCTTGGGAGCAGGGGCTCAACAAGAGACCCAGTACTTC
TRBJ1-2 TRBV6-5 . . CASSPPRGDTYGYTF TGTGCCAGCAGCCCTCCCCGGGGGGATACCTATGGCTACACCTTC
TRBJ2-1 TRBV5-1 . TRBD1 CASRTGGQEQFF TGCGCCAGCAGGACAGGGGGGCAGGAGCAGTTCTTC
TRBJ1-2 TRBV4-1 few . CASSQDRAVGGYTF TGCGCCAGCAGCCAAGACAGGGCGGTAGGCGGCTACACCTTC
TRBJ1-1 TRBV5-1 . . CASSTQGGSLSTEAFF TGCGCCAGCAGCACACAGGGTGGGAGTTTGAGCACTGAAGCTTTCTTT
TRBJ1-1 TRBV27 . TRBD1 CASRSPGQGTTEAFF TGTGCCAGCAGATCACCGGGACAGGGTACCACTGAAGCTTTCTTT
TRBJ2-7 TRBV7-6 . . CASSVDFSATYEQYF TGTGCCAGCAGCGTTGATTTTAGCGCAACCTACGAGCAGTACTTC
TRBJ2-2 TRBV27 . . CASASGSTGELFF TGTGCCAGCGCCTCTGGCAGCACCGGGGAGCTGTTTTTT
TRBJ1-1 TRBV18 . . CASSIRDSAAFF TGTGCCAGCTCAATCAGGGACTCTGCAGCTTTCTTT
TRBJ2-1 TRBV18 few . CASSMGADEQFF TGTGCCAGCTCCATGGGGGCAGATGAGCAGTTCTTC
TRBJ1-2 TRBV28 . . CASSSAIYNYGYTF TGTGCCAGCAGTTCAGCGATCTATAACTATGGCTACACCTTC
TRBJ1-5 TRBV5-6 . TRBD1 CASSLVGQGAGQPQHF TGTGCCAGCAGCTTGGTGGGCCAGGGGGCAGGCCAGCCCCAGCATTTT
TRBJ2-1 TRBV5-4 . TRBD2 CASSLVQGLAGGNEQFF TGTGCCAGCAGCTTGGTTCAGGGACTAGCGGGGGGCAATGAGCAGTTCTTC
TRBJ2-5 TRBV6-1 . . CASSERGRGETQYF TGTGCCAGCAGTGAACGGGGAAGGGGGGAGACCCAGTACTTC
TRBJ2-7 TRBV15 once TRBD1 CATSRDWDRDHEQYF TGTGCCACCAGCAGAGATTGGGACAGGGACCACGAGCAGTACTTC
TRBJ2-5 TRBV7-6 . TRBD2 CASSTGTAGLAEQETQYF TGTGCCAGCAGCACCGGGACCGCGGGACTAGCGGAACAAGAGACCCAGTACTTC
TRBJ2-3 TRBV5-1 . TRBD2 CASSSSSGGALDTQYF TGCGCCAGCAGCTCCTCTAGCGGGGGGGCCTTGGATACGCAGTATTTT
TRBJ1-6 TRBV28 . . CASMGQNSPLHF TGTGCCAGCATGGGACAAAATTCACCCCTCCACTTT
TRBJ1-2 TRBV30 few . CAWSVTAGYTF TGTGCCTGGAGTGTAACAGCTGGCTACACCTTC
TRBJ2-3 TRBV19 . TRBD2 CASSKRTSGDTDTQYF TGTGCCAGTAGTAAACGGACTAGCGGGGACACAGATACGCAGTATTTT
TRBJ2-1 TRBV7-9 . . CASSFDPGSEQFF TGTGCCAGCAGCTTTGACCCCGGGTCGGAGCAGTTCTTC
TRBJ2-1 TRBV4-1 few TRBD2 CASSQETSGIYNEQFF TGCGCCAGCAGCCAAGAGACTAGCGGGATCTACAATGAGCAGTTCTTC
TRBJ2-7 TRBV28 . . CASSLQGILSYEQYF TGTGCCAGCAGTTTACAGGGAATCCTCAGCTACGAGCAGTACTTC
TRBJ2-3 TRBV5-1 . TRBD2 CASSLDGGVTKTQYF TGCGCCAGCAGCTTGGACGGGGGGGTGACGAAGACGCAGTATTTT
TRBJ1-5 TRBV7-2 few TRBD1 CASSFTTGAVGQPQHF TGTGCCAGCAGCTTTACCACAGGGGCCGTGGGTCAGCCCCAGCATTTT
TRBJ1-1 TRBV2 few TRBD1 CASRLGTGTGNTEAFF TGTGCCAGCAGGCTTGGGACAGGGACGGGGAACACTGAAGCTTTCTTT
TRBJ2-1 TRBV7-7 once TRBD2 CASSLRGGLDPGHEQFF TGTGCTAGCAGCTTACGCGGGGGACTGGACCCTGGGCATGAGCAGTTCTTC
TRBJ2-7 TRBV28 . TRBD1 CASTTPRRGMYEQYF TGTGCCAGCACCACTCCCCGCAGGGGGATGTACGAGCAGTACTTC
TRBJ2-7 TRBV5-4 . TRBD2 CASSRSGSSYEQYF TGTGCCAGCAGCCGTAGCGGGAGTAGCTACGAGCAGTACTTC
TRBJ2-3 TRBV4-1 . TRBD2 CASSSLPGLAPDTQYF TGCGCCAGCAGCTCCCTACCGGGACTAGCCCCAGATACGCAGTATTTT
TRBJ1-1 TRBV27 . . CASSLVAGGNTEAFF TGTGCCAGCAGTTTGGTTGCGGGGGGGAACACTGAAGCTTTCTTT
TRBJ2-1 TRBV11-2 once TRBD1 CASSLEAGGFYNEQFF TGTGCCAGCAGCTTAGAGGCAGGGGGTTTCTACAATGAGCAGTTCTTC